The 30 T cell receptor beta chains below were found in one sample sequenced in a study of neurological immune-mediated disorders. TCRdb re-called the 5' RACE reads through MiXCR, storing one row per CDR3 protein. The repertoire holds 78,000 or so distinct CDR3 sequences, with around 4.6% as singletons. Sequencing used PBMCs. These receptors originate from a woman under 40 with multiple sclerosis.

The V call is TRBV20-1, the J call TRBJ1-2; the D is unclear. Trimming shortened V by 3 bases and J by 6 bases, and 14 bases separated the two germline ends. Germline values: CDR1 DFQATT, CDR2 SNEGSKA (reference sequence). CDR3 length equals 13 residues. The CDR3 sequence is CSASSRVADGYTF. The CDR3 DNA reads as TGCAGTGCTAGTTCGCGGGTCGCGGATGGCTACACCTTC.

This clonotype was seen at least ten times. The chain recombines TRBV5-1 with TRBJ2-1; D gene ambiguous. Germline V CDR1 and CDR2: SGHRS, YFSETQ. V was pared by 3 bases and J by 0 bases, with 16 bases between. There are 17 residues in the CDR3. CDR3 amino acids: CASSSNTLGNSYNEQFF. The CDR3 DNA follows: TGCGCCAGCAGCTCGAATACCTTGGGGAACTCCTACAATGAGCAGTTCTTC.

This clonotype was seen ten or more times. The V gene is TRBV18, the J gene TRBJ2-7, with 11 bases lining up with TRBD2. The CDR3 length is 15 residues. The germline gives CDR1 KGHSH, CDR2 LQKENI. Trimming cost V 6 bases and J 4 bases; bases outside gene matches: 8. In DNA form, the CDR3 reads TGTGCCAGCTCGCCAACTAGCGGGAGTCGGTACGAGCAGTACTTC. As protein: CASSPTSGSRYEQYF.

This clonotype was detected ten times or more. This chain joins TRBV20-1 and TRBJ2-2, with TRBD1 identical over 7 bases. The germline V gene has CDR1 DFQATT and CDR2 SNEGSKA (reference sequence). The CDR3 totals 14 residues. V was clipped by 0 bases and J by 4 bases; unmatched bases: 2. The CDR3 spells CSAREGTVTGELFF. The CDR3 bases are TGCAGTGCTAGAGAGGGGACAGTCACCGGGGAGCTGTTTTTT.

This clonotype showed up many times. The chain has TRBV5-1 and TRBJ2-1; 11 nucleotides agree with TRBD1. V shed 4 bases and J 6 bases; nucleotides not matched to a gene: 15. Germline V gene data show CDR1 as SGHRS and CDR2 as YFSETQ. The CDR3 consists of 18 residues. CDR3 DNA: TGCGCCAGCAGCCACCGATCGGGGGGGACAGGGGGTCCCAATGAGCAGTTCTTC. As protein: CASSHRSGGTGGPNEQFF.

This clonotype was seen many times. V usage is TRBV18 and J usage is TRBJ2-7; unclear D gene. The germline V gene has CDR1 KGHSH and CDR2 LQKENI. The CDR3 is made up of 15 amino acids. Trimming took off 8 bases at V and 3 bases at J, with 20 bases between the two ends. CDR3 loop: CASARAPADFYEQYF. Written as DNA, the CDR3 is TGTGCCAGCGCTCGGGCCCCCGCCGATTTCTACGAGCAGTACTTC. The full variable domain, its missing parts supplied by reference TRBV18 and TRBJ2-7, is NAGVMQNPRHLVRRRGQEARLRCSPMKGHSHVYWYRQLPEEGLKFMVYLQKENIIDESGMPKERFSAEFPKEGPSILRIQQVVRGDSAAYFCASARAPADFYEQYFGPGTRLTVT.

Ten or more counts support this clonotype. V and J are TRBV7-9 and TRBJ2-5; 7 positions match TRBD2. The CDR3 is 16 amino acids. The V gene end was trimmed by 5 bases and the J gene end by 0 bases; junction bases not matched to a gene: 9. CDR1 is SEHNR and CDR2 is FQNEAQ in the germline V gene (reference sequence). The CDR3, as DNA: TGTGCCAGCAGCGCTCTAGCGGCCCAGTACCAAGAGACCCAGTACTTC. It specifies CASSALAAQYQETQYF.

This clonotype has at least ten counts. V usage is TRBV20-1 and J usage is TRBJ2-1; 13 nucleotides agree with TRBD2. The germline gives CDR1 DFQATT, CDR2 SNEGSKA (reference sequence). Trimming removed 4 bases from V and 8 bases from J; junction bases left unmatched: 8. CDR3 size: 15 residues. CDR3 in amino acids: CSATQLAGGRDEQFF. The CDR3 DNA sequence: TGCAGTGCTACCCAACTAGCGGGAGGGAGGGATGAGCAGTTCTTC.

The table lists this clonotype with many counts. This sequence joins TRBV7-2 and TRBJ1-2; possible D gene TRBD1, 6 bases. The CDR3 extends over 14 amino acids. The V end was cut by 5 bases, the J end by 6 bases, with 16 bases between. Germline V lookup: CDR1 SGHTA, CDR2 FQGNSA. The CDR3 loop is CASSQSRGTNGYTF. The CDR3 DNA reads as TGTGCCAGCAGCCAGAGTAGGGGGACCAATGGCTACACCTTC.

The table lists this clonotype with many counts. The chain employs TRBV28 and TRBJ2-7; 7 bases fit TRBD1. This CDR3 is built from 15 residues. Germline trimming cut 5 bases from V and 2 bases from J; bases unmatched to any gene: 9. Germline CDR1 reads MDHEN; CDR2 reads SYDVKM. The CDR3 region is CASSRQGPGPYEQYF. The CDR3 nucleotides are TGTGCCAGCAGTCGACAGGGACCGGGCCCCTACGAGCAGTACTTC.

This clonotype has more than one count but fewer than ten. The chain employs TRBV2 and TRBJ1-3, with unresolved D. CDR1 and CDR2 (germline): SNHLY, FYNNEI. V was clipped by 3 bases and J by 2 bases, with 5 bases between them. The CDR3 has 13 residues. The CDR3 loop is CASSDKAGNTIYF. In DNA, the CDR3 is TGTGCCAGCAGTGACAAGGCTGGAAACACCATATATTTT.

This clonotype has a single count. One base away lies a much larger clone, so this may be a sequencing read error. This chain joins TRBV12-3 or TRBV12-4 and TRBJ2-3, with TRBD1 as a possible D gene (5 bases). This CDR3 contains 13 residues. The CDR3 DNA reads as TGTACCAGCAGGGCCGGAGCCACAGATACGCAGTATTTT. It encodes CTSRAGATDTQYF.

The chain has TRBV20-1 and TRBJ2-5, with D perhaps TRBD1 or TRBD2 (7 bases each). V was cut by 2 bases and J by 5 bases, with 12 bases left in between. Germline values: CDR1 DFQATT, CDR2 SNEGSKA (reference sequence). CDR3 length: 13 amino acids. The CDR3 sequence is CSARNRGGETQYF. The CDR3 DNA follows: TGCAGTGCTAGAAACAGGGGAGGGGAGACCCAGTACTTC.

CDR3 coding DNA: TGTGCCAGTAGTGCCACTAGGGGCGAGACCCAGTACTTC. It specifies CASSATRGETQYF. The rearrangement uses TRBV19 and TRBJ2-5; either TRBD1 or TRBD2 may fit D (5 bases each). The CDR3 is 13 residues long. The V and J ends lost 5 bases and 5 bases respectively, with 12 bases between them. CDR1 is LNHDA and CDR2 is SQIVND in the germline V gene (reference sequence). Full variable domain (missing parts from reference TRBV19 and TRBJ2-5): DGGITQSPKYLFRKEGQNVTLSCEQNLNHDAMYWYRQDPGQGLRLIYYSQIVNDFQKGDIAEGYSVSREKKESFPLTVTSAQKNPTAFYLCASSATRGETQYFGPGTRLLVL.

There are many counts of this clonotype. The rearrangement joins TRBV28 to TRBJ2-6; unclear D gene. CDR1 is MDHEN and CDR2 is SYDVKM in the germline V gene. V lost 7 bases, J lost 0 bases, and 13 bases lay in between. This CDR3 is 16 amino acids long. CDR3 sequence (DNA): TGTGCCAGCACCCCCGGACGGACCTCTGGGGCCAACGTCCTGACTTTC. Its protein is CASTPGRTSGANVLTF.

The chain joins TRBV18 to TRBJ2-3, with D perhaps TRBD1 or TRBD2 (5 bases each). V was cut by 3 bases and J by 1 base, with 14 bases left in between. The CDR3 runs 16 residues. Germline values: CDR1 KGHSH, CDR2 LQKENI. DNA of the CDR3: TGTGCCAGCTCACCTGGATCGGGACGGGGCACAGATACGCAGTATTTT. This codes for CASSPGSGRGTDTQYF.

At least ten counts were recorded for this clonotype. The chain employs TRBV20-1 and TRBJ2-3, with 7 positions matching TRBD2. The CDR3 is made up of 16 amino acids. Per the germline V gene, CDR1 is DFQATT and CDR2 is SNEGSKA (reference sequence). With 5 bases clipped from V and 4 bases from J, the junction kept 15 bases outside the gene matches. The CDR3 bases are TGCAGTGCTTCTATTGGGCGGGGGTTGGGCGCAGATACGCAGTATTTT. Encoded protein: CSASIGRGLGADTQYF.

This clonotype showed up many times. The rearrangement uses TRBV5-1 and TRBJ2-1; 10 bases agree with TRBD2. CDR1 SGHRS and CDR2 YFSETQ come from the germline V gene. The trim removed 1 base at V and 7 bases at J, leaving 11 bases unmatched. This CDR3 has 17 amino acids. The CDR3 DNA follows: TGCGCCAGCAGCTTGCCAAATTCTAGCGGGAGCTGGAATGAGCAGTTCTTC. This encodes CASSLPNSSGSWNEQFF. The variable domain in full, completed from reference TRBV5-1 and TRBJ2-1, reads KAGVTQTPRYLIKTRGQQVTLSCSPISGHRSVSWYQQTPGQGLQFLFEYFSETQRNKGNFPGRFSGRQFSNSRSEMNVSTLELGDSALYLCASSLPNSSGSWNEQFFGPGTRLTVL.

In this sample, this clonotype turned up many times. J is TRBJ1-5 and V is TRBV20-1; a weak D match, TRBD1 (6 bases). Germline lookup yields CDR1 DFQATT and CDR2 SNEGSKA (reference sequence). This CDR3 contains 16 residues. V shed 0 bases and J shed 4 bases, with 16 bases lying between them. CDR3 region: CSARDPMAGENQPQHF. CDR3 coding DNA: TGCAGTGCTAGAGATCCGATGGCAGGGGAAAATCAGCCCCAGCATTTT.

This clonotype was observed many times. The genes are TRBV9 and TRBJ2-3, with TRBD2 identical over 9 bases. V was clipped by 0 bases and J by 1 base; unmatched bases: 9. This CDR3 has 18 residues. CDR1 and CDR2 from the germline V gene are SGDLS and YYNGEE. The CDR3 here is CASSVGGLAGYRTDTQYF. Here the CDR3 DNA reads TGTGCCAGCAGCGTAGGGGGGCTAGCGGGATACCGCACAGATACGCAGTATTTT.

This clonotype showed up just a few times. The chain joins TRBV5-1 to TRBJ1-5; D unclear. V lost 2 bases and J lost 2, with 8 bases in between. The CDR3 sequence is 14 residues long. The germline V gene encodes CDR1 SGHRS and CDR2 YFSETQ. CDR3 amino acids: CASSFDGGNQPQHF. The CDR3 bases are TGCGCCAGCAGCTTCGATGGGGGCAATCAGCCCCAGCATTTT.

In its sample, this clonotype was seen many times. This chain links TRBV29-1 with TRBJ1-3; D uncertain. Germline V gene sequence: CDR1 SQVTM, CDR2 ANQGSEA. The CDR3 has 15 residues. The V end was cut by 1 base, the J end by 9 bases, with 19 bases between. For the CDR3, the DNA is TGCAGCGTTGAAGGGGATTTTCCGATAACTGGCACCATATATTTT. Encoded protein: CSVEGDFPITGTIYF.

Ten or more counts support this clonotype. The gene calls are TRBV12-3 or TRBV12-4 and TRBJ2-1, with D unclear. The V end lost 7 bases, the J end lost 5 bases, and 6 bases lay between the germline ends. The CDR3 totals 11 residues. In DNA, the CDR3 is TGTGCCAGCATGATGGACAATGAGCAGTTCTTC. Its protein is CASMMDNEQFF.

This clonotype showed up many times. This chain uses TRBV11-2 with TRBJ2-3; D ambiguous. This CDR3 region has 12 residues. CDR1 SGHAT and CDR2 FQNNGV come from the germline V gene. Trimming pared 2 bases from V and 3 bases from J, leaving 3 bases between. The CDR3 DNA reads TGTGCCAGCAGCTTAAGGACAGATACGCAGTATTTT. As protein: CASSLRTDTQYF.

This clonotype was detected ten times or more. This rearrangement joins TRBV10-3 to TRBJ2-3; 8 bases agree with TRBD2. CDR1 and CDR2 (germline): ENHRY, SYGVKD. Trimming removed 8 bases from V and 2 bases from J; junction bases left unmatched: 6. This CDR3 has 14 residues. In nucleotides, the CDR3 is TGTGCCATCGCGGCGGGGGGTTCCACAGATACGCAGTATTTT. It encodes CAIAAGGSTDTQYF.

This clonotype has a count of ten or more. The V call is TRBV25-1, the J call TRBJ2-5; 11 nucleotides line up with TRBD2. Losses at the gene ends were 4 bases for V and 3 bases for J; bases not matched to a gene: 7. Germline V lookup: CDR1 MGHDK, CDR2 SYGVNS. The CDR3 runs to 16 residues. CDR3 sequence: CASSVSGRAYEETQYF. CDR3 nucleotides: TGTGCCAGCAGTGTTAGCGGGAGGGCATATGAAGAGACCCAGTACTTC.

The chain links TRBV11-2 to TRBJ2-3; the D gene could be TRBD1 or TRBD2 (5 bases each). Germline-derived CDR1 and CDR2 are SGHAT and FQNNGV. V was pared by 1 base and J by 2 bases, with 10 bases between. The CDR3 spans 15 residues. The CDR3 bases are TGTGCCAGCAGCTTAGTCCGGGGCCACACAGATACGCAGTATTTT. Translating gives CASSLVRGHTDTQYF.

In this sample, this clonotype turned up many times. The V gene is TRBV6-1, the J gene TRBJ2-5; 7 bases line up with TRBD2. Germline CDR1 reads MNHNS; CDR2 reads SASEGT. The J segment lost 2 bases and the V segment lost 4 bases, leaving 1 base of the junction unmatched. The CDR3 is 13 residues long. The CDR3 sequence is CASSGTRQETQYF. CDR3 bases: TGTGCCAGCAGTGGGACTAGACAAGAGACCCAGTACTTC.

This clonotype showed up many times. This chain links TRBV20-1 with TRBJ2-1; TRBD1 is a possible D gene (6 bases). Germline CDR1 DFQATT, CDR2 SNEGSKA (reference sequence). There are 13 residues in the CDR3. Deletions cut 3 bases from V and 10 bases from J, with 16 bases between. CDR3: CSARGARRREQFF. The DNA of the CDR3 is TGCAGTGCTAGGGGGGCCAGACGTCGGGAGCAGTTCTTC.

By frequency in the sample, this clonotype is medium-sized. This sequence joins TRBV20-1 and TRBJ2-1; D perhaps matches TRBD1 (6 bases). The CDR3 sequence is 15 residues long. Between the trimmed V and J ends, which lost 2 bases and 5 bases, there was a span of 16 bases. The germline V gene has CDR1 DFQATT and CDR2 SNEGSKA (reference sequence). CDR3 residues: CSARFGPTGHNEQFF. CDR3 bases: TGCAGTGCTAGATTCGGACCGACAGGTCACAATGAGCAGTTCTTC.